These 18 T cell receptor beta chains share one sample of origin, sequenced in a study of T-cell memory formation after mild COVID-19. MiXCR, run by TCRdb on the 5' RACE reads, gives a single entry per CDR3 protein. Of 150,000 or so distinct CDR3 sequences in the sample, about 23% were seen once. The sample was PBMCs or a T cell subset sorted from them (not recorded which). These receptor sequences come from an adult woman who had mild COVID-19 (a few samples of this study predate the infection). Cell type and time point are not known.

V is TRBV6-5 and J is TRBJ2-3; D might be TRBD1 or TRBD2, each matching 5 bases. There are 14 residues in the CDR3. In germline, CDR1 is MNHEY, CDR2 SVGAGI. Deletions cut 0 bases from V and 9 bases from J, with 13 bases between. DNA for the CDR3: TGTGCCAGCAGTTACTCTCAGGGACGAGGGACGCAGTATTTT. The encoded protein is CASSYSQGRGTQYF.

This clonotype was detected ten times or more. This rearrangement joins TRBV15 to TRBJ1-6; weak D call: TRBD1 (5 bases). The CDR3 is 12 amino acids. The V end lost 7 bases, the J end lost 5 bases, and 6 bases lay between the germline ends. Germline lookup yields CDR1 LNHNV and CDR2 YYDKDF (reference sequence). The CDR3 DNA is TGTGCCACCAAGACAGATAATTCACCCCTCCACTTT. The encoded protein is CATKTDNSPLHF. Full variable domain (rest looked up from reference TRBV15 and TRBJ1-6): DAMVIQNPRYQVTQFGKPVTLSCSQTLNHNVMYWYQQKSSQAPKLLFHYYDKDFNNEADTPDNFQSRRPNTSFCFLDIRSPGLGDTAMYLCATKTDNSPLHFGNGTRLTVT.

The V call is TRBV12-5, the J call TRBJ2-1; D might be TRBD1 (5 bases). The germline V gene has CDR1 LGHNT and CDR2 FRNRAP. The V end lost 7 bases, the J end lost 5 bases, and 21 bases lay between the germline ends. CDR3 length: 16 residues. The CDR3 DNA sequence: TGTGCTAGTGCCCTGGTTGGGGCACCGGCTAACAATGAGCAGTTCTTC. Its protein is CASALVGAPANNEQFF.

This chain uses TRBV7-9 with TRBJ2-1, with D unclear. V lost 5 bases to trimming and J lost 5 bases, with 16 bases between them. The CDR3 sequence is 15 residues long. The germline V gene has CDR1 SEHNR and CDR2 FQNEAQ (reference sequence). The CDR3 sequence is CASSASASANNEQFF. In DNA, the CDR3 is TGTGCCAGCAGCGCTAGTGCCAGCGCGAACAATGAGCAGTTCTTC. Drawing the rest from reference TRBV7-9 and TRBJ2-1, the complete variable domain is DTGVSQNPRHKITKRGQNVTFRCDPISEHNRLYWYRQTLGQGPEFLTYFQNEAQLEKSRLLSDRFSAERPKGSFSTLEIQRTEQGDSAMYLCASSASASANNEQFFGPGTRLTVL.

This clonotype has more than one count but fewer than ten. The genes are TRBV24-1 and TRBJ2-5; tentative D call: TRBD1 (6 bases). Germline CDR1 reads KGHDR; CDR2 reads SFDVKD. The V end was cut by 1 base, the J end by 2 bases, with 16 bases between. The CDR3 is 17 amino acids. The CDR3 coding sequence is TGTGCCACCAGTGATTTTCCCCTCCGGGACAAACAAGAGACCCAGTACTTC. Protein: CATSDFPLRDKQETQYF.

This clonotype was seen a handful of times. The chain is built from TRBV5-5 and TRBJ1-2; 8 bases align to TRBD1. Germline V lookup: CDR1 SGHKS, CDR2 YYEKEE (reference sequence). The V gene end was trimmed by 4 bases and the J gene end by 9 bases; junction bases not matched to a gene: 8. The CDR3 runs to 13 residues. The CDR3 DNA sequence: TGTGCCAGCAGCCGTACGACAGGGGCTAGCTACACCTTC. It translates to CASSRTTGASYTF.

This clonotype was seen only a few times. V gene TRBV7-8 combines with J gene TRBJ1-5; D gene uncertain. The CDR3 length is 14 residues. With 5 bases removed from V and 4 bases from J, the gap between germline ends came to 12 bases. Germline V lookup: CDR1 SGHVS, CDR2 FQNEAQ. This CDR3 is CASSQPRSNQPQHF. In DNA form, the CDR3 reads TGTGCCAGCAGCCAACCCAGAAGTAATCAGCCCCAGCATTTT.

The chain is built from TRBV7-6 and TRBJ2-5; 7 bases map to TRBD1. The ends lost 0 bases at V and 5 bases at J; junction bases unmatched: 6. The germline CDR1 and CDR2 sequences are SGHVS and FNYEAQ. The CDR3 length is 15 residues. Here the CDR3 DNA reads TGTGCCAGCAGCTTAGCGGGGACAGTCAGGGAGACCCAGTACTTC. This translates into CASSLAGTVRETQYF. Looking up the rest from reference TRBV7-6 and TRBJ2-5 gives the full variable domain: GAGVSQSPRYKVTKRGQDVALRCDPISGHVSLYWYRQALGQGPEFLTYFNYEAQQDKSGLPNDRFSAERPEGSISTLTIQRTEQRDSAMYRCASSLAGTVRETQYFGPGTRLLVL.

This rearrangement joins TRBV15 to TRBJ1-5, with D possibly matching TRBD1 (6 bases). Germline V lookup: CDR1 LNHNV, CDR2 YYDKDF (reference sequence). Trimming cost V 0 bases and J 1 base, with 16 bases left between them. The CDR3 contains 18 residues. The DNA of the CDR3 is TGTGCCACCAGCAGAGATTCGCCAGGGGCCCTAAGCAATCAGCCCCAGCATTTT. Protein sequence: CATSRDSPGALSNQPQHF. The entire variable domain, with the rest obtained from reference TRBV15 and TRBJ1-5, is as follows: DAMVIQNPRYQVTQFGKPVTLSCSQTLNHNVMYWYQQKSSQAPKLLFHYYDKDFNNEADTPDNFQSRRPNTSFCFLDIRSPGLGDTAMYLCATSRDSPGALSNQPQHFGDGTRLSIL.

This clonotype was observed a handful of times. The rearrangement uses TRBV7-6 and TRBJ2-5; D not certain. CDR3 length equals 15 residues. Per the germline V gene, CDR1 is SGHVS and CDR2 is FNYEAQ. The ends were cut back, 1 base at V and 5 bases at J, with 14 bases in the middle. CDR3 sequence reads: CASSLGNGPAETQYF. CDR3 coding DNA: TGTGCCAGCAGCTTAGGGAACGGCCCCGCGGAGACCCAGTACTTC.

This clonotype was counted between two and nine times. The V and J genes are TRBV20-1 and TRBJ2-3; possibly TRBD2 for D (5 bases). V lost 1 base and J lost 0, with 17 bases in between. Germline assignment: CDR1 DFQATT and CDR2 SNEGSKA (reference sequence). This CDR3 is built from 17 residues. The DNA of the CDR3 is TGCAGTGCTAGAGGATGGTCGGGAATCTATAGCACAGATACGCAGTATTTT. Translation: CSARGWSGIYSTDTQYF.

This clonotype has more than one count but fewer than ten. The V and J genes are TRBV29-1 and TRBJ2-5, with D tentatively TRBD1 (5 bases). The V gene lost 4 bases and the J gene lost 1 base, with 13 bases spanning the gap. The CDR3 extends over 14 amino acids. Germline V lookup: CDR1 SQVTM, CDR2 ANQGSEA. CDR3 sequence reads: CSVVDSLFQETQYF. Written as DNA, the CDR3 is TGCAGCGTTGTTGACAGCCTCTTCCAAGAGACCCAGTACTTC.

This clonotype appeared a few times. The chain combines TRBV12-3 or TRBV12-4 with TRBJ2-1; D gene unclear. This CDR3 has 13 amino acids. Trimming took 8 bases from V and 8 from J, leaving 16 bases between them. The CDR3 coding sequence is TGTGCCAGCGCCGCAGGCCCCGTGGATGAGCAGTTCTTC. Translation gives CASAAGPVDEQFF.

The chain uses TRBV4-1 and TRBJ2-7, with a tentative D call TRBD2 (6 bases). Germline V gene lookup returns CDR1 MGHRA and CDR2 YSYEKL. The CDR3 has 13 amino acids. Deletions cut 4 bases from V and 5 bases from J, with 12 bases between. The CDR3 here is CASSLTGDDEQYF. The CDR3 DNA reads as TGCGCCAGCAGCCTGACGGGGGACGACGAGCAGTACTTC.

This clonotype was counted between two and nine times. V usage is TRBV2 and J usage is TRBJ1-2; D is unclear. Germline CDR1 reads SNHLY; CDR2 reads FYNNEI. V lost 5 bases and J lost 1, with 11 bases in between. The CDR3 sequence is 14 residues long. The CDR3 region has the DNA TGTGCCAGCAGTCCGGCGGGCCTTAACTATGGCTACACCTTC. Translated, it gives CASSPAGLNYGYTF.

This clonotype has a handful of counts. This chain connects TRBV2 to TRBJ2-3; 8 nucleotides agree with TRBD2. This CDR3 is built from 15 residues. Germline-derived CDR1 and CDR2 are SNHLY and FYNNEI. V lost 11 bases to trimming and J lost 2 bases; unmatched junction nucleotides: 12. The CDR3: CALRGGGTPTDTQYF. CDR3 bases: TGTGCCCTCCGGGGCGGGGGGACCCCCACAGATACGCAGTATTTT.

This clonotype was detected a few times. The rearrangement uses TRBV5-1 and TRBJ2-7; TRBD2 agrees at 8 bases. This CDR3 comprises 13 residues. Trimming cost V 5 bases and J 7 bases; bases outside gene matches: 8. CDR1 is SGHRS, CDR2 YFSETQ, per germline. CDR3 in DNA: TGCGCCAGCAGGTCGGCGGGGGGCCTTGAGCAGTACTTC. Amino acid sequence: CASRSAGGLEQYF.

This clonotype occurred many times. This sequence joins TRBV4-1 and TRBJ2-5; D uncertain. The CDR3 extends over 12 amino acids. V lost 0 bases, J lost 6 bases, and 5 bases lay in between. Germline V gene data show CDR1 as MGHRA and CDR2 as YSYEKL. The chain's CDR3 is CASSQEGKTQYF. The DNA for the CDR3 is TGCGCCAGCAGCCAAGAGGGGAAGACCCAGTACTTC.